Detailed here is one T cell receptor beta chain. The data derive from a study of T-cell memory formation after mild COVID-19. Background on the study: TCR clusters were largely donor specific.

Constant-segment primers served in 5'RACE that generated TCR alpha and TCR beta cDNA libraries bearing sample barcodes and UMIs. TCRdb reanalysed the 5' RACE reads using MiXCR and keeps one entry per CDR3 protein. The table has around 470,000 distinct CDR3 sequences, approximately 20% seen once. CDR3 length equals 14 residues. The V gene's germline CDR1 is SNHLY and CDR2 FYNNEI. With 4 bases clipped from V and 5 bases from J, the junction kept 0 bases outside the gene matches. The chain employs TRBV2 and TRBJ1-6; 9 bases align to TRBD1. The sequenced sample consisted of PBMCs or a T cell subset sorted from them (not recorded which). This clonotype was obtained from an adult woman who had mild COVID-19 (a few samples of this study predate the infection). Cell type and time point are not known. This CDR3 reads CASSGDRDNSPLHF. The CDR3 DNA sequence: TGTGCCAGCAGTGGGGACAGGGATAATTCACCCCTCCACTTT.